These 14 T cell receptor beta chains were sequenced from one sample in a study of cytomegalovirus exposure and HLA in healthy donors (dated 2017 in TCRdb). The library was generated by the immunoSEQ multiplex PCR assay. For the multiplex PCR, a mixture combining 60 forward primers for TCR Vbeta segments and 13 reverse primers for TCR Jbeta segments was used. Drawn from immuneACCESS, this table holds only the in-frame rearrangements with V and J called that TCRdb kept. Clones are partly lost; checked studies trace under half to an unresolved V gene and leave the rest unexplained. Across this sample there are 160,000 or so clones, with roughly two thirds seen only once. 2.5% to 3% of the sample rests with the top ten. Material: PBMCs. The source of these receptors is a woman under 40 in good health and CMV-seronegative.

The chain recombines TRBV7-2 with TRBJ2-1; 7 bases are shared with TRBD1. With V trimmed by 4 bases and J by 7 bases, 4 bases remained unmatched. The V gene's germline CDR1 is SGHTA and CDR2 FQGNSA. This CDR3 spans 13 amino acids. The chain's CDR3 is CASSYGQVNEQFF. In DNA, the CDR3 is TGTGCCAGCAGCTACGGACAGGTTAATGAGCAGTTCTTC.

The V call is TRBV4-1, the J call TRBJ2-7; D call uncertain. The V gene's germline CDR1 is MGHRA and CDR2 YSYEKL. This CDR3 is 15 amino acids long. Trimming pared 1 base from V and 0 bases from J, leaving 10 bases between. The CDR3 DNA is TGCGCCAGCAGCCAAGGAAGCCAAAACTCCTACGAGCAGTACTTC. Protein sequence: CASSQGSQNSYEQYF.

The rearrangement uses TRBV19 and TRBJ1-3; D call uncertain. The CDR3 is 14 amino acids. Trimming cost V 7 bases and J 4 bases, with 14 bases left between them. CDR1 is LNHDA, CDR2 SQIVND, per germline (reference sequence). The chain's CDR3 is CASMEAISGNTIYF. The CDR3 coding sequence is TGTGCCAGTATGGAGGCCATCTCGGGAAACACCATATATTTT.

The chain links TRBV28 to TRBJ2-5, with D perhaps TRBD1 (5 bases). This CDR3 has 14 amino acids. The V end lost 5 bases, the J end lost 2 bases, and 12 bases lay between the germline ends. Germline V gene data show CDR1 as MDHEN and CDR2 as SYDVKM. CDR3 residues: CASSQQETQETQYF. The CDR3 region has the DNA TGTGCCAGCAGTCAACAGGAGACACAAGAGACCCAGTACTTC. Full variable domain (missing parts from reference TRBV28 and TRBJ2-5): DVKVTQSSRYLVKRTGEKVFLECVQDMDHENMFWYRQDPGLGLRLIYFSYDVKMKEKGDIPEGYSVSREKKERFSLILESASTNQTSMYLCASSQQETQETQYFGPGTRLLVL.

This clone occurred a few times. The V call is TRBV5-4, the J call TRBJ1-3, with a weak D call TRBD1 (6 bases). The CDR3 is 14 residues long. Germline values: CDR1 SGHNT, CDR2 YYREEE (reference sequence). The V end lost 4 bases, the J end lost 0 bases, and 8 bases lay between the germline ends. The chain's CDR3 is CASSRQDSGNTIYF. CDR3 DNA sequence: TGTGCCAGCAGCCGACAGGACTCTGGAAACACCATATATTTT.

This clone was observed once. V and J are TRBV7-2 and TRBJ2-7; possibly TRBD1 for D (6 bases). The length of the CDR3 is 13 residues. Trimming left V 6 bases short and J 6 bases short, with 15 bases between. CDR1 and CDR2 from the germline V gene are SGHTA and FQGNSA. DNA for the CDR3: TGTGCCAGCAGGTCAACAAGGGGGAGCGAGCAGTACTTC. Its translation is CASRSTRGSEQYF. Together with reference TRBV7-2 and TRBJ2-7, the CDR3 gives the full variable domain: GAGVSQSPSNKVTEKGKDVELRCDPISGHTALYWYRQSLGQGLEFLIYFQGNSAPDKSGLPSDRFSAERTGGSVSTLTIQRTQQEDSAVYLCASRSTRGSEQYFGPGTRLTVT.

The rearrangement links TRBV2 to TRBJ1-5; a weak D match, TRBD1 (6 bases). The CDR3 has 15 residues. CDR1 is SNHLY and CDR2 is FYNNEI in the germline V gene. The V gene lost 3 bases and the J gene lost 7 bases, with 16 bases spanning the gap. CDR3 protein: CASSERDRIEQPQHF. CDR3 nucleotides: TGTGCCAGCAGTGAGAGAGACAGGATAGAACAGCCCCAGCATTTT.

V usage is TRBV11-2 and J usage is TRBJ2-2, with D hard to call. This CDR3 is 16 amino acids long. The V gene's germline CDR1 is SGHAT and CDR2 FQNNGV. V shed 1 base and J shed 2 bases, with 11 bases lying between them. CDR3: CASSLGRVLNTGELFF. CDR3 in DNA: TGTGCCAGCAGCTTAGGTCGGGTTCTCAACACCGGGGAGCTGTTTTTT.

The table lists this clone with a few counts. This chain joins TRBV7-2 and TRBJ2-7, with unresolved D. The CDR3 consists of 14 residues. CDR1 is SGHTA, CDR2 FQGNSA, per germline. V dropped 4 bases and J dropped 0 bases, with 10 bases sitting between them. DNA of the CDR3: TGTGCCAGCAGCTACAGTCAAAGCTCCTACGAGCAGTACTTC. As protein: CASSYSQSSYEQYF.

The chain links TRBV9 to TRBJ2-2; 7 bases are a match to TRBD1. After removal of 7 bases from V and 6 bases from J, the junction contained 9 bases not matched to a gene. This CDR3 spans 14 amino acids. Germline lookup yields CDR1 SGDLS and CDR2 YYNGEE. This CDR3 reads CASADRESPGELFF. The CDR3 DNA reads TGTGCCAGCGCAGACAGGGAATCCCCCGGGGAGCTGTTTTTT.

This clone has just a few counts. This chain links TRBV28 with TRBJ2-7, with TRBD2 as a possible D gene (5 bases). Germline V gives CDR1 MDHEN, CDR2 SYDVKM. This CDR3 contains 15 residues. With 4 bases removed from V and 5 bases from J, the gap between germline ends came to 18 bases. This CDR3 reads CASSSESWRADEQYF. DNA for the CDR3: TGTGCCAGCAGTTCCGAGAGTTGGCGGGCGGACGAGCAGTACTTC.

The rearrangement joins TRBV29-1 to TRBJ2-5; D remains ambiguous. The CDR3 runs to 14 residues. The V gene's germline CDR1 is SQVTM and CDR2 ANQGSEA. V was trimmed by 3 bases and J by 5 bases, leaving 16 bases between them. The CDR3 nucleotides read TGCAGCGTTGACGCGGATCCGGATTTCGAGACCCAGTACTTC. Residues: CSVDADPDFETQYF.

The V gene is TRBV7-7, the J gene TRBJ2-5; D remains ambiguous. The CDR3 runs 14 residues. The ends were cut back, 1 base at V and 5 bases at J, with 11 bases in the middle. Germline lookup yields CDR1 SSHAT and CDR2 FNYEAQ (reference sequence). The CDR3 loop is CASSLGNSQETQYF. In DNA, the CDR3 is TGTGCCAGCAGCTTAGGGAACAGCCAGGAGACCCAGTACTTC.

V is TRBV9 and J is TRBJ2-6; D not certain. The germline V gene has CDR1 SGDLS and CDR2 YYNGEE. Trimming took 3 bases from V and 4 from J, leaving 11 bases between them. The CDR3 loop spans 15 amino acids. The CDR3 spells CASSGTNLGANVLTF. The DNA of the CDR3 is TGTGCCAGCAGCGGTACAAACCTGGGGGCCAACGTCCTGACTTTC.